The 23 T cell receptor beta chains below were found in one sample sequenced in a study of blood T cell repertoires in COVID-19. Clones were read by immunoSEQ multiplex PCR, and TCRdb kept only the in-frame ones, dropping some. The sample records some 250,000 clones, 86% being singletons. The sample was peripheral blood. The receptors derive from a young man who had recovered from COVID-19.

CDR3 loop: CASSPPGGTGIGEQYF. The CDR3 DNA is TGTGCCAGCAGCCCACCTGGCGGGACAGGTATTGGGGAGCAGTACTTC. The chain employs TRBV7-9 and TRBJ2-7; 8 nucleotides line up with TRBD1. Germline values: CDR1 SEHNR, CDR2 FQNEAQ (reference sequence). V lost 5 bases to trimming and J lost 7 bases; unmatched junction nucleotides: 16. This CDR3 has 16 amino acids.

The gene calls are TRBV19 and TRBJ2-3, with D possibly matching TRBD1 (6 bases). CDR3 length: 13 amino acids. CDR1 and CDR2 (germline): LNHDA, SQIVND (reference sequence). V was shortened by 6 bases and J by 3 bases, with 10 bases between the two germline ends. CDR3 amino acids: CASRDSLTDTQYF. The CDR3 bases are TGTGCCAGTAGGGACAGCTTAACAGATACGCAGTATTTT.

V gene TRBV6-5 combines with J gene TRBJ1-5; 8 nucleotides agree with TRBD1. V gave up 6 bases and J gave up 6 bases; unmatched junction bases: 10. In germline, CDR1 is MNHEY, CDR2 SVGAGI. CDR3 length: 15 residues. CDR3 amino acids: CASRIGQGGSQPQHF. The CDR3 coding sequence is TGTGCCAGCAGGATCGGACAGGGAGGCTCTCAGCCCCAGCATTTT.

This chain connects TRBV4-3 to TRBJ1-2, with D possibly TRBD1 on 5 matching bases. Trimming left V 0 bases short and J 6 bases short, with 11 bases between. The CDR3 consists of 14 residues. The germline CDR1 and CDR2 sequences are LGHNA and YSLEER. The CDR3 coding sequence is TGCGCCAGCAGCCAAGATATGGGGCGAAATGGCTACACCTTC. Its protein is CASSQDMGRNGYTF.

The J gene is TRBJ2-3, the V gene TRBV7-8, with 12 bases identical to TRBD2. Per germline, CDR1 SGHVS and CDR2 FQNEAQ. Trimming removed 6 bases from V and 4 bases from J; junction bases left unmatched: 5. The CDR3 is 15 residues long. This chain's CDR3 is CASRQTSGGPDTQYF. The CDR3 nucleotides read TGTGCCAGCAGGCAGACTAGCGGGGGTCCAGATACGCAGTATTTT.

In nucleotides, the CDR3 is TGTGCCAGTAGGAAGGGGGTCCATGGCTACACCTTC. Protein sequence: CASRKGVHGYTF. This chain uses TRBV19 with TRBJ1-2; D perhaps matches TRBD1 (6 bases). Germline CDR1 and CDR2: LNHDA and SQIVND (reference sequence). The CDR3 has 12 residues. The V and J ends lost 6 bases and 6 bases respectively, with 11 bases between them.

The V and J genes are TRBV5-4 and TRBJ1-4; the match to TRBD1 covers 9 bases. This CDR3 spans 16 amino acids. CDR1 is SGHNT, CDR2 YYREEE, per germline (reference sequence). The trim removed 4 bases at V and 8 bases at J, leaving 12 bases unmatched. The CDR3 sequence: CASSQTVGQGREKLFF. The CDR3 nucleotides read TGTGCCAGCAGCCAGACGGTTGGACAGGGGCGGGAAAAACTGTTTTTT.

This rearrangement joins TRBV11-3 to TRBJ1-1, with D maybe TRBD1 (5 bases). The CDR3 extends over 13 amino acids. V dropped 2 bases and J dropped 7 bases, with 11 bases sitting between them. Germline CDR1 SGHNT, CDR2 YENEEA. CDR3 coding DNA: TGTGCCAGCAGCTTATCGGCAGGGATTGAAGCTTTCTTT. Its translation is CASSLSAGIEAFF.

This chain uses TRBV10-3 with TRBJ1-5, with D possibly TRBD1 on 5 matching bases. V was cut by 0 bases and J by 3 bases, with 12 bases left in between. Germline CDR1 is ENHRY and CDR2 is SYGVKD. The CDR3 consists of 16 residues. As DNA, the CDR3 is TGTGCCATCAGTGAGTCAGGGGCTGGGCCCAATCAGCCCCAGCATTTT. Protein sequence: CAISESGAGPNQPQHF.

The chain has TRBV5-6 and TRBJ1-3, with 8 bases identical to TRBD1. The length of the CDR3 is 16 residues. Germline lookup yields CDR1 SGHDT and CDR2 YYEEEE. The V gene end was trimmed by 5 bases and the J gene end by 3 bases; junction bases not matched to a gene: 10. CDR3 amino acids: CASSRDRISLGNTIYF. The CDR3 region has the DNA TGTGCCAGCAGTCGGGACAGGATCTCTCTTGGAAACACCATATATTTT.

The chain joins TRBV11-2 to TRBJ1-4; D uncertain. CDR1 and CDR2 from the germline V gene are SGHAT and FQNNGV. V was shortened by 5 bases and J by 8 bases, with 15 bases between the two germline ends. The CDR3 consists of 14 residues. Here the CDR3 DNA reads TGTGCCAGCAGCCACTTTTCCACCCAAGAAAAACTGTTTTTT. Residues: CASSHFSTQEKLFF.

The chain is built from TRBV5-1 and TRBJ1-2; tentative D call: TRBD1 (5 bases). The germline V gene encodes CDR1 SGHRS and CDR2 YFSETQ. This CDR3 contains 14 residues. The V gene lost 5 bases and the J gene lost 4 bases, with 15 bases spanning the gap. The CDR3 DNA follows: TGCGCCAGCAGTTCTGACAGCACAACCTATGGCTACACCTTC. Amino acid sequence: CASSSDSTTYGYTF.

The V and J genes are TRBV5-4 and TRBJ1-6, with 7 bases fitting TRBD1. The CDR3 totals 16 residues. The V gene end was trimmed by 4 bases and the J gene end by 5 bases; junction bases not matched to a gene: 9. Germline-derived CDR1 and CDR2 are SGHNT and YYREEE (reference sequence). The CDR3 DNA sequence: TGTGCCAGCAGCCCTTACGCAGGGGGAGATAATTCACCCCTCCACTTT. This sequence encodes CASSPYAGGDNSPLHF.

The gene calls are TRBV7-9 and TRBJ1-2; 9 bases match TRBD1. This CDR3 is 15 amino acids long. Germline V gene lookup returns CDR1 SEHNR and CDR2 FQNEAQ (reference sequence). The J segment lost 6 bases and the V segment lost 5 bases, leaving 10 bases of the junction unmatched. The CDR3, as DNA: TGTGCCAGCAGCCCTAAGACCGGGACAGGGCATGGCTACACCTTC. Protein product: CASSPKTGTGHGYTF.

This clone came up a few times. This CDR3 reads CASTSDENPGNTEAFF. For the CDR3, the DNA is TGTGCCAGCACATCTGACGAAAACCCAGGGAACACTGAAGCTTTCTTT. This chain joins TRBV9 and TRBJ1-1; no definite D call. The length of the CDR3 is 16 residues. V was trimmed by 6 bases and J by 1 base, leaving 19 bases between them. Germline assignment: CDR1 SGDLS and CDR2 YYNGEE.

This chain joins TRBV19 and TRBJ2-6; D remains unclear. V gave up 4 bases and J gave up 1 base, with 8 bases separating them. CDR3 size: 15 residues. Looked up from germline, CDR1 is LNHDA and CDR2 is SQIVND (reference sequence). The DNA of the CDR3 is TGTGCCAGTAGTACGCAGTCGTCTGGGGCCAACGTCCTGACTTTC. This gives the protein CASSTQSSGANVLTF.

This chain links TRBV4-3 with TRBJ1-1, with 8 bases that match TRBD1. After removal of 0 bases from V and 6 bases from J, the junction contained 24 bases not matched to a gene. The CDR3 loop spans 21 amino acids. Germline V lookup: CDR1 LGHNA, CDR2 YSLEER. The DNA of the CDR3 is TGCGCCAGCAGCCAAGAGACCCCTCGGTTTAGGACAGGGTGGAGGGTATCTGAAGCTTTCTTT. It yields the protein CASSQETPRFRTGWRVSEAFF.

The V and J genes are TRBV6-5 and TRBJ1-1; 10 positions match TRBD1. The germline V gene has CDR1 MNHEY and CDR2 SVGAGI. This CDR3 has 14 residues. V gave up 6 bases and J gave up 4 bases; unmatched junction bases: 5. Here the CDR3 reads CASRIRTGGTEAFF. CDR3 nucleotides: TGTGCCAGCAGAATACGGACAGGGGGCACTGAAGCTTTCTTT.

The chain recombines TRBV24-1 with TRBJ2-7; D possibly corresponds to TRBD1 (5 bases). Trimming removed 0 bases at V and 8 bases at J, with 22 bases between. Germline V gene lookup returns CDR1 KGHDR and CDR2 SFDVKD. The CDR3 length is 17 residues. The CDR3 protein is CATSDLLRQGSVSQQYF. The CDR3 nucleotides are TGTGCCACCAGTGATTTGCTCCGGCAGGGTTCAGTTTCGCAGCAGTACTTC.

The rearrangement links TRBV6-5 to TRBJ1-4; D is undetermined. CDR1 is MNHEY, CDR2 SVGAGI, per germline. V lost 10 bases, J lost 5 bases, and 20 bases lay in between. The CDR3 contains 15 residues. CDR3 amino acids: CATRRSPGLNEKLFF. CDR3 DNA: TGTGCCACCAGAAGGTCACCGGGATTAAATGAAAAACTGTTTTTT.

The chain joins TRBV10-2 to TRBJ1-2; D gene unclear. Germline V gives CDR1 WSHSY, CDR2 SAAADI. The V end was cut by 8 bases, the J end by 2 bases, with 15 bases between. There are 14 residues in the CDR3. The chain's CDR3 is CASSSGTSNYGYTF. The DNA for the CDR3 is TGCGCCAGCTCTTCAGGCACCTCCAACTATGGCTACACCTTC.

The chain uses TRBV7-2 and TRBJ1-2; D is unresolved. The CDR3 is made up of 15 amino acids. V was shortened by 0 bases and J by 7 bases, with 15 bases between the two germline ends. The germline V gene has CDR1 SGHTA and CDR2 FQGNSA. The CDR3 DNA reads TGTGCCAGCAGCTTAGCGGAGGGAGTAGGAGGTGGCTACACCTTC. It is translated as CASSLAEGVGGGYTF.

This chain connects TRBV18 to TRBJ1-5; possible D gene TRBD1, 6 bases. The germline gives CDR1 KGHSH, CDR2 LQKENI. Deletions cut 2 bases from V and 12 bases from J, with 11 bases between. The CDR3 sequence is 12 residues long. Here the CDR3 reads CASSPVGGSQHF. The CDR3 region has the DNA TGTGCCAGCTCACCAGTAGGGGGAAGCCAGCATTTT.